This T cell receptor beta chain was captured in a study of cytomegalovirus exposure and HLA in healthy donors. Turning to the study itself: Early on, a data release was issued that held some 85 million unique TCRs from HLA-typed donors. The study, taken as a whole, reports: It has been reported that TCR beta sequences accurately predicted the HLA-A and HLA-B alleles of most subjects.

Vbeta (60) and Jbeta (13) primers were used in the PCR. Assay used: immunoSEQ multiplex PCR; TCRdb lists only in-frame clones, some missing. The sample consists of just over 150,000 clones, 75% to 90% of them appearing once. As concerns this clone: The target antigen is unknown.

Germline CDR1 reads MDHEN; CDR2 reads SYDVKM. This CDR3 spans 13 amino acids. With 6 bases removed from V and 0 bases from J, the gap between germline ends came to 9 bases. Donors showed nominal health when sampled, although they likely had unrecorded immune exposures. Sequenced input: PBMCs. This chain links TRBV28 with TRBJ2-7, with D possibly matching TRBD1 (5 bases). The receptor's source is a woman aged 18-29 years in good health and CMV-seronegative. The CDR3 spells CASRQTVSYEQYF. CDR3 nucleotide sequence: TGTGCCAGCAGGCAGACAGTCTCCTACGAGCAGTACTTC.